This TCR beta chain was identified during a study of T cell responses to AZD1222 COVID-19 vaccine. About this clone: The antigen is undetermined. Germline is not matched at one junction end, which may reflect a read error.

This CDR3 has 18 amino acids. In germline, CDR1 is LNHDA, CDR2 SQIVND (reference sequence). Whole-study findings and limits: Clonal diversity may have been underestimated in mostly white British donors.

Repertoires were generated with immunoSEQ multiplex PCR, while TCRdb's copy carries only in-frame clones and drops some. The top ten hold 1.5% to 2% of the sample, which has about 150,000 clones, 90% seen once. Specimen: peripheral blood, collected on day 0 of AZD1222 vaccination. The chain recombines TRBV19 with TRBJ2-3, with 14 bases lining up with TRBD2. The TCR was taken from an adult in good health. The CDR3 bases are TGTGCCAGTAGTATAGGTGGGGGGACTAGCGGGAGCAGAGATACGCAGTATTTT. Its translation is CASSIGGGTSGSRDTQYF.